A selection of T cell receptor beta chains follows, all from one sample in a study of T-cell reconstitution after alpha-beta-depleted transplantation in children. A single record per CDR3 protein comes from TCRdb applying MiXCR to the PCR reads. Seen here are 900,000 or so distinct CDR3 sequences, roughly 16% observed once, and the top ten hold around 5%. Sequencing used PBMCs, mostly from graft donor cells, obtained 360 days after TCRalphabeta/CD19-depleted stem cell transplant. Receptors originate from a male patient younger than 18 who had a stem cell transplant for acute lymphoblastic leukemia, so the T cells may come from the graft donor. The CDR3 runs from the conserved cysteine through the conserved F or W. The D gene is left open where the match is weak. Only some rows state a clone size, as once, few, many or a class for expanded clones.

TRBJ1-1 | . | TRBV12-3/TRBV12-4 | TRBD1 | CASTPRQGTNTEAFF | TGTGCCAGCACTCCTCGACAGGGCACGAACACTGAAGCTTTCTTT
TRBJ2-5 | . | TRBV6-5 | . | CASSYLASGASQETQYF | TGTGCCAGCAGTTACTTGGCGAGCGGTGCCTCTCAAGAGACCCAGTACTTC
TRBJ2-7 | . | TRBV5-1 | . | CASSLNWGGLDEQYF | TGCGCCAGCAGCCTTAACTGGGGAGGTTTGGACGAGCAGTACTTC
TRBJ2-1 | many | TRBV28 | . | CASSLGESIYYNEQFF | TGTGCCAGCAGTTTAGGGGAGTCTATATACTACAATGAGCAGTTCTTC
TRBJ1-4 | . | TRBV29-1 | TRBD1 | CSAGTIRQGTNEKLFF | TGCAGCGCTGGGACCATCCGACAGGGAACTAATGAAAAACTGTTTTTT
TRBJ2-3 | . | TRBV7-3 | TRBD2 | CASSSGLAGGPDTQYF | TGTGCCAGCAGCTCGGGACTAGCGGGAGGCCCAGATACGCAGTATTTT
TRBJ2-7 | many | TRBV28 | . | CASSPPQLTYEQYF | TGTGCCAGCAGTCCCCCCCAGTTGACCTACGAGCAGTACTTC
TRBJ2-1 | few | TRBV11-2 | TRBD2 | CASSLGLAGLQEQFF | TGTGCCAGCAGCTTGGGACTAGCGGGACTACAGGAGCAGTTCTTC
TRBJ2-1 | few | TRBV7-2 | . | CASSLRTYEQFF | TGTGCCAGCAGCCTTAGGACCTATGAGCAGTTCTTC
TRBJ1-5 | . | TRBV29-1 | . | CSVEQDRDQPQHF | TGCAGCGTGGAACAGGACCGGGATCAGCCCCAGCATTTT
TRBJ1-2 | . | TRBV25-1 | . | CASSGYYARGYTF | TGTGCCAGCAGTGGGTACTATGCGCGCGGCTACACCTTC
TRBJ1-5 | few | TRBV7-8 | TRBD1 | CASSLLPGTGPQPQHF | TGTGCCAGCAGCCTACTGCCCGGGACAGGCCCTCAGCCCCAGCATTTT
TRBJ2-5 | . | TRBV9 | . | CASSVGGTKNGQYF | TGTGCCAGCAGCGTAGGGGGAACCAAGAACGGCCAGTACTTC
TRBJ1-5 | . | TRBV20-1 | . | CSASRQVSNQPQHF | TGCAGTGCTAGTCGCCAGGTTAGCAATCAGCCCCAGCATTTT
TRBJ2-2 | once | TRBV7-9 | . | CASSLVARGETGELFF | TGTGCCAGCAGCTTAGTCGCCAGGGGCGAAACCGGGGAGCTGTTTTTT
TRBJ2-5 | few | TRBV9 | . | CASSVGDWENQETQYF | TGTGCCAGCAGCGTAGGAGACTGGGAGAACCAAGAGACCCAGTACTTC
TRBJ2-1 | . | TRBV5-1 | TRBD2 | CASSWGTWTSGKTPEEQFF | TGCGCCAGCAGCTGGGGGACGTGGACTAGCGGCAAAACCCCGGAGGAGCAGTTCTTC
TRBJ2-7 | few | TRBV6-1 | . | CASSPPRAGLTYEQYF | TGTGCCAGCAGCCCCCCGCGAGCGGGCCTTACCTACGAGCAGTACTTC
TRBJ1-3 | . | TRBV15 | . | CATSRLGSRAGNTIYF | TGTGCCACCAGCAGACTGGGGTCCCGGGCTGGAAACACCATATATTTT
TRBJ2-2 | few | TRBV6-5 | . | CASSYSSGTGELFF | TGTGCCAGCAGTTACTCTTCGGGCACCGGGGAGCTGTTTTTT
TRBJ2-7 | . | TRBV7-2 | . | CASSLARGRGYEQYF | TGTGCCAGCAGCTTAGCGCGCGGCAGGGGTTACGAGCAGTACTTC
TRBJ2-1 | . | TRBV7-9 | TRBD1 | CASSPPRQGEQFF | TGTGCCAGCAGCCCGCCGAGACAGGGGGAGCAGTTCTTC
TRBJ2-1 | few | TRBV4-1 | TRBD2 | CASSQPTSGGWNEQFF | TGCGCCAGCAGCCAACCGACTAGCGGGGGTTGGAATGAGCAGTTCTTC
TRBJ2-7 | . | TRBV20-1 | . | CRATASGEQYF | TGCAGGGCGACAGCCTCCGGCGAGCAGTACTTC
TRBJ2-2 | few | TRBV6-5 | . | CASSRELNTGELFF | TGTGCCAGCAGTAGAGAACTGAACACCGGGGAGCTGTTTTTT
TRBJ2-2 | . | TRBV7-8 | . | CASSLARQDFGELFF | TGTGCCAGCAGCTTAGCGCGTCAGGATTTCGGGGAGCTGTTTTTT
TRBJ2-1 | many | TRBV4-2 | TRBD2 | CASSQDPAGGPGNEQFF | TGTGCCAGCAGCCAAGATCCGGCGGGAGGGCCCGGCAATGAGCAGTTCTTC
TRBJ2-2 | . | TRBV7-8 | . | CASSLYWDDTGELFF | TGTGCCAGCAGCTTATATTGGGATGACACCGGGGAGCTGTTTTTT
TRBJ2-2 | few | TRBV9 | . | CASSVDRATGELFF | TGTGCCAGCAGCGTAGATAGAGCAACCGGGGAGCTGTTTTTT
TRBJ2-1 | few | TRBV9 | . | CASSLPKAGEQFF | TGTGCCAGCAGCCTCCCGAAGGCTGGTGAGCAGTTCTTC
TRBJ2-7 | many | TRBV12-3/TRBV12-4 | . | CASSLQGGVYEQYF | TGTGCCAGCAGTTTACAGGGGGGGGTCTACGAGCAGTACTTC
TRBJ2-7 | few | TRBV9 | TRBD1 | CASSVGGQGAHEQYF | TGTGCCAGCAGCGTAGGGGGACAGGGGGCCCACGAGCAGTACTTC
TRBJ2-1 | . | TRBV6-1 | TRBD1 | CASRVGQDISYNEQFF | TGTGCCAGCAGAGTGGGACAGGATATTTCCTACAATGAGCAGTTCTTC
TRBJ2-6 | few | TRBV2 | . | CASSGSGANVLTF | TGTGCCAGCAGTGGCTCTGGGGCCAACGTCCTGACTTTC
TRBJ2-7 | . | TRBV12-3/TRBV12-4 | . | CASMAGLSYEQYF | TGTGCCAGCATGGCGGGCCTATCCTACGAGCAGTACTTC
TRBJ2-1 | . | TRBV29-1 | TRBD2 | CSATSENEQFF | TGCAGCGCTACTAGCGAGAATGAGCAGTTCTTC
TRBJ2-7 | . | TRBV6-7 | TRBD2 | CASSYSTAGGRQEQYF | TGTGCCAGCAGTTACTCGACAGCGGGAGGGCGTCAAGAGCAGTACTTC
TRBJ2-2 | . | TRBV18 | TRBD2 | CASSPPGLAIPNTGELFF | TGTGCCAGCTCACCACCGGGACTAGCGATACCAAACACCGGGGAGCTGTTTTTT
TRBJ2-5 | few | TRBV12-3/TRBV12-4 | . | CASSLSGAGTQYF | TGTGCCAGCAGCCTTAGCGGTGCCGGGACCCAGTACTTC
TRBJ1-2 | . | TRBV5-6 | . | CASRLDRRYGYTF | TGTGCCAGCAGACTTGACCGGCGTTATGGCTACACCTTC
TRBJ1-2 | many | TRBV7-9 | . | CASSLDGAGYTF | TGTGCCAGCAGCTTAGACGGGGCTGGCTACACCTTC
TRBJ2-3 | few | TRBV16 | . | CASSQYHIITDTQYF | TGTGCCAGCAGCCAATACCACATCATCACAGATACGCAGTATTTT
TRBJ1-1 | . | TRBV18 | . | CASSPVWGNTEAFF | TGTGCCAGCTCACCTGTCTGGGGCAACACTGAAGCTTTCTTT
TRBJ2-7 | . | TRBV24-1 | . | CATSGGLSTYEQYF | TGTGCCACCAGTGGTGGGTTATCCACCTACGAGCAGTACTTC
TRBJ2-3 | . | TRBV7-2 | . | CASSLLGGGGTDTQYF | TGTGCCAGCAGCTTATTAGGGGGAGGAGGCACAGATACGCAGTATTTT
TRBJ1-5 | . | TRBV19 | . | CASTPSGSNQPQHF | TGTGCCAGTACCCCCTCGGGCAGCAATCAGCCCCAGCATTTT
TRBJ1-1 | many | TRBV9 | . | CASSARNTEAFF | TGTGCCAGCAGCGCCAGGAACACTGAAGCTTTCTTT
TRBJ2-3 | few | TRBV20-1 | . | CSARDRGEGLDTQYF | TGCAGTGCTAGAGACAGGGGAGAAGGGTTAGATACGCAGTATTTT